These T cell receptor beta chains were read from a single sample in a study of shared clonotypes between healthy human individuals. Repertoires were generated with immunoSEQ multiplex PCR, while TCRdb's copy carries only in-frame clones and drops some. In the table there are approximately 640,000 clones, about nine tenths of which are singletons. Sequenced sample: memory CD8+ T cells from PBMCs. The receptors were gathered from a man aged 18 to 29 in good health. Some clones in this sample may be carry-over from other donors' samples. Both conserved end residues are part of each CDR3. A D gene is named only where the DNA matches it firmly. The size field is filled for only some rows; it gives once, few, many or a size class.

size: once
V: TRBV19
J: TRBJ2-5
D: -
DNA: TGTGCCAGTAGTAATTGGAGCCAAGAGACCCAGTACTTC
CDR3: CASSNWSQETQYF

size: few
V: TRBV2
J: TRBJ1-1
D: TRBD1
DNA: TGTGCCAGCAGTTGGACAGGTCCTGAAGCTTTCTTT
CDR3: CASSWTGPEAFF

size: once
V: TRBV4-2
J: TRBJ1-3
D: -
DNA: TGTGCCAGCAGCCAAGTTTCGGGGTTCGCTTCCCCCACTGGAAACACCATATATTTT
CDR3: CASSQVSGFASPTGNTIYF

size: -
V: TRBV28
J: TRBJ2-7
D: -
DNA: TGTGCCAGCAGTCCGGAACGCGGCACTCCGGGACACAGCTCCTACGAGCAGTACTTC
CDR3: CASSPERGTPGHSSYEQYF

size: few
V: TRBV9
J: TRBJ2-2
D: -
DNA: TGTGCCAGCAGCCTGAACACCGGGGAGCTGTTTTTT
CDR3: CASSLNTGELFF

size: -
V: TRBV19
J: TRBJ2-5
D: TRBD1
DNA: TGTGCCAGTAGTGATCGAGGACAGGCTAGCCAAGAGACCCAGTACTTC
CDR3: CASSDRGQASQETQYF

size: -
V: TRBV27
J: TRBJ1-1
D: -
DNA: TGTGCCAGCAGTTTAGCCGGGGGCGCGACTGAAGCTTTCTTT
CDR3: CASSLAGGATEAFF

size: -
V: TRBV19
J: TRBJ2-7
D: TRBD1
DNA: TGTGCCAGTCGGGTAGGACAGGGGGCGGGAGAGCAGTACTTC
CDR3: CASRVGQGAGEQYF

size: -
V: TRBV10-3
J: TRBJ1-5
D: -
DNA: TGTGCCATCAGTGAGTCAAGGGACCAGCCCCAGCATTTT
CDR3: CAISESRDQPQHF

size: -
V: TRBV6-4
J: TRBJ2-1
D: TRBD2
DNA: TGTGCCAGCAGTGGACGGACTAGCGGGAGAAATGAGCAGTTCTTC
CDR3: CASSGRTSGRNEQFF

size: -
V: TRBV5-6
J: TRBJ2-3
D: -
DNA: TGTGCCAGCAGCCCTACTAGCTTAGGTACGCAGTATTTT
CDR3: CASSPTSLGTQYF

size: once
V: TRBV5-4
J: TRBJ2-7
D: -
DNA: TGTGCCAGCAGCCCTACTGGACGGTCCTACGAGCAGTACTTC
CDR3: CASSPTGRSYEQYF

size: once
V: TRBV7-2
J: TRBJ2-5
D: -
DNA: TGTGCCAGCAGCTTAAGGCTGGGGGCTCGGGAGACCCAGTACTTC
CDR3: CASSLRLGARETQYF

size: -
V: TRBV4-1
J: TRBJ2-2
D: -
DNA: TGCGCCAGCAGCCAACGCGCGGCCTCGAGCACCGGGGAGCTGTTTTTT
CDR3: CASSQRAASSTGELFF

size: -
V: TRBV7-8
J: TRBJ2-2
D: TRBD2
DNA: TGTGCCAGCAGCTTGGGAACGGGAGGTTCGAACACCGGGGAGCTGTTTTTT
CDR3: CASSLGTGGSNTGELFF

size: -
V: TRBV29-1
J: TRBJ1-5
D: TRBD1
DNA: TGCAGCGCCCTGACAGGGGGGCATCAGCCCCAGCATTTT
CDR3: CSALTGGHQPQHF

size: few
V: TRBV28
J: TRBJ1-3
D: -
DNA: TGTGCCAGCGGGGGAAACACCATATATTTT
CDR3: CASGGNTIYF

size: -
V: TRBV6-1
J: TRBJ1-1
D: -
DNA: TGTGCCAGCAGTGACCGGGGGGGGACTGAAGCTTTCTTT
CDR3: CASSDRGGTEAFF

size: -
V: TRBV28
J: TRBJ2-5
D: -
DNA: TGTGCCAGCAACCACGACGGGATCCAAGAGACCCAGTACTTC
CDR3: CASNHDGIQETQYF

size: once
V: TRBV29-1
J: TRBJ1-1
D: -
DNA: TGCAGCGTTCGCGGGCGGACATATGATCCTGAAGCTTTCTTT
CDR3: CSVRGRTYDPEAFF

size: once
V: TRBV28
J: TRBJ2-7
D: -
DNA: TGTGCCAGCAGTTTACGGACAAAAACCTACGAGCAGTACTTC
CDR3: CASSLRTKTYEQYF

size: few
V: TRBV7-2
J: TRBJ1-1
D: -
DNA: TGTGCCAGCAGCTTCCCTTGGGGGAACACTGAAGCTTTCTTT
CDR3: CASSFPWGNTEAFF

size: -
V: TRBV4-1
J: TRBJ2-1
D: TRBD2
DNA: TGCGCCAGCAGCCCCACCTGGACTAGCGGGACCTACTCCTACAATGAGCAGTTCTTC
CDR3: CASSPTWTSGTYSYNEQFF

size: once
V: TRBV5-1
J: TRBJ1-2
D: -
DNA: TGCGCCAGCAGCTTGGGGTTGGCGGCACCCCGGGATGGCTACACCTTC
CDR3: CASSLGLAAPRDGYTF

size: -
V: TRBV6-1
J: TRBJ2-1
D: -
DNA: TGTGCCAGCAGTGTGGGTTCCTACAATGAGCAGTTCTTC
CDR3: CASSVGSYNEQFF

size: -
V: TRBV27
J: TRBJ1-1
D: -
DNA: TGTGCCAGCACTCCGGCGGGGAACACTGAAGCTTTCTTT
CDR3: CASTPAGNTEAFF

size: -
V: TRBV28
J: TRBJ1-1
D: -
DNA: TGTGCCAGCAGTCCCGCTTCCGGGGCAAGGAGGTACACTGAAGCTTTCTTT
CDR3: CASSPASGARRYTEAFF

size: -
V: TRBV9
J: TRBJ2-3
D: TRBD2
DNA: TGTGCCAGCAGCGTCAAACTAGCGGGAGTTGCAGATACGCAGTATTTT
CDR3: CASSVKLAGVADTQYF

size: -
V: TRBV19
J: TRBJ2-1
D: -
DNA: TGTGCCAGTCACCGCAGTTCCTCCTACAATGAGCAGTTCTTC
CDR3: CASHRSSSYNEQFF

size: -
V: TRBV19
J: TRBJ1-1
D: -
DNA: TGTGCCAGTAGTATATTCTTGAACACTGAAGCTTTCTTT
CDR3: CASSIFLNTEAFF

size: -
V: TRBV30
J: TRBJ2-2
D: TRBD1
DNA: TGTGCCTCGACAGGGGCGGACACCGGGGAGCTGTTTTTT
CDR3: CASTGADTGELFF

size: -
V: TRBV7-2
J: TRBJ1-3
D: TRBD1
DNA: TGTGCCAGCAGCCTCGACAGGGGAGCTGGAAACACCATATATTTT
CDR3: CASSLDRGAGNTIYF

size: once
V: TRBV15
J: TRBJ2-7
D: -
DNA: TGTGCCACCAGCATAGGACGGGAATACGAGCAGTACTTC
CDR3: CATSIGREYEQYF

size: -
V: TRBV4-1
J: TRBJ1-2
D: -
DNA: TGCGCCAGCAGCGAAGGGGGATCGAACTATGGCTACACCTTC
CDR3: CASSEGGSNYGYTF

size: -
V: TRBV28
J: TRBJ1-5
D: -
DNA: TGTGCCAGCAGTCTATTACCCGGACAGAAGAACACATATAGCAATCAGCCCCAGCATTTT
CDR3: CASSLLPGQKNTYSNQPQHF

size: -
V: TRBV28
J: TRBJ1-3
D: -
DNA: TGTGCCAGCAGTCAACACAGGTGGGGGAGCACCATATATTTT
CDR3: CASSQHRWGSTIYF

size: -
V: TRBV19
J: TRBJ2-1
D: -
DNA: TGTGCCAGTAGTATTCTGCCTTACAATGAGCAGTTCTTC
CDR3: CASSILPYNEQFF

size: many
V: TRBV6-1
J: TRBJ2-3
D: TRBD2
DNA: TGTGCCAGCACCCCGCTAGCGGGCGGCACAGATACGCAGTATTTT
CDR3: CASTPLAGGTDTQYF

size: -
V: TRBV7-8
J: TRBJ2-7
D: -
DNA: TGTGCCAGCAGCCAGAACCCCGGGACCGCTTCCTACGAGCAGTACTTC
CDR3: CASSQNPGTASYEQYF

size: -
V: TRBV27
J: TRBJ2-7
D: -
DNA: TGTGCCAGCAGTCCCGGTCTGGAAGGTCGCTACGAGCAGTACTTC
CDR3: CASSPGLEGRYEQYF

size: once
V: TRBV28
J: TRBJ2-1
D: -
DNA: TGTGCCAGCAGTTCCCCAGCGGAGAGCTCCTACAATGAGCAGTTCTTC
CDR3: CASSSPAESSYNEQFF

size: -
V: TRBV13
J: TRBJ1-5
D: -
DNA: TGTGCCAGCAGCTTAGGCGGGGGATATAGCAATCAGCCCCAGCATTTT
CDR3: CASSLGGGYSNQPQHF

size: -
V: TRBV11-2
J: TRBJ1-4
D: -
DNA: TGTGCCAGCAGCTTAGTAGGGGACTGGGAAAAACTGTTTTTT
CDR3: CASSLVGDWEKLFF

size: -
V: TRBV15
J: TRBJ2-7
D: -
DNA: TGTGCCACCAGCACGGCCGCAGGGTTATACGAGCAGTACTTC
CDR3: CATSTAAGLYEQYF

size: -
V: TRBV27
J: TRBJ2-1
D: TRBD1
DNA: TGTGCCAGCAGTTTTTTCCCGACAGGGGGCTACAATGAGCAGTTCTTC
CDR3: CASSFFPTGGYNEQFF

size: -
V: TRBV7-6
J: TRBJ2-1
D: TRBD2
DNA: TGTGCCAGCAGCGAAAAAAGCGGGAGACCCTCCTACAATGAGCAGTTCTTC
CDR3: CASSEKSGRPSYNEQFF

size: once
V: TRBV7-2
J: TRBJ1-1
D: -
DNA: TGTGCCAGCAGATACAGGGCCCAGAACACTGAAGCTTTCTTT
CDR3: CASRYRAQNTEAFF

size: -
V: TRBV19
J: TRBJ2-7
D: TRBD1
DNA: TGTGCCAGTAGTATTCGGACAGGGGCGGTCTACGAGCAGTACTTC
CDR3: CASSIRTGAVYEQYF

size: -
V: TRBV30
J: TRBJ1-6
D: TRBD1
DNA: TGTGCCTCCACAGGGGACGCGTCACCCCTCCACTTT
CDR3: CASTGDASPLHF

size: -
V: TRBV7-9
J: TRBJ1-2
D: -
DNA: TGTGCCAGCAGCTTAGGCCATCCGATCTATGGCTACACCTTC
CDR3: CASSLGHPIYGYTF

size: -
V: TRBV5-1
J: TRBJ2-7
D: -
DNA: TGCGCCAGCAGCTTGGACTCATTTCTAGCCTACGAGCAGTACTTC
CDR3: CASSLDSFLAYEQYF

size: -
V: TRBV4-2
J: TRBJ2-4
D: -
DNA: TGTGCCAGCAGCCAAGAGAAGACAGAAGCCAAAAACATTCAGTACTTC
CDR3: CASSQEKTEAKNIQYF

size: -
V: TRBV13
J: TRBJ2-1
D: TRBD2
DNA: TGTGCCAGCAGCTTATTTCTTCTAGCGGGAGGGCCTAATGAGCAGTTCTTC
CDR3: CASSLFLLAGGPNEQFF